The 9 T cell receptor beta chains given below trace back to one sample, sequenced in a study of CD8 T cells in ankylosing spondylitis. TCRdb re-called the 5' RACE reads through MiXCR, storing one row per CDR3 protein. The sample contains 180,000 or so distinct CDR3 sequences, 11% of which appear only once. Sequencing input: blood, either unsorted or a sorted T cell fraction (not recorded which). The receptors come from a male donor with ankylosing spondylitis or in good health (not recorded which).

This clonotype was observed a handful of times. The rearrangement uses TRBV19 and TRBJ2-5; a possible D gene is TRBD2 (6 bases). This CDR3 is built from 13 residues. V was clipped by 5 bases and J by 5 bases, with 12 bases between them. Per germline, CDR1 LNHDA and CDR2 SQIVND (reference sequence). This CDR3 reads CASSWASVETQYF. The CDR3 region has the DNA TGTGCCAGTAGTTGGGCTAGCGTTGAGACCCAGTACTTC.

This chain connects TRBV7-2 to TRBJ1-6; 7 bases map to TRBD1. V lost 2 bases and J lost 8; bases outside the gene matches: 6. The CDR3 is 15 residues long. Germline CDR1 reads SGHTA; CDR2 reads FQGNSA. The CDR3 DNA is TGTGCCAGCAGCTTAAGAGGGGGCGCAGATTCACCCCTCCACTTT. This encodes CASSLRGGADSPLHF.

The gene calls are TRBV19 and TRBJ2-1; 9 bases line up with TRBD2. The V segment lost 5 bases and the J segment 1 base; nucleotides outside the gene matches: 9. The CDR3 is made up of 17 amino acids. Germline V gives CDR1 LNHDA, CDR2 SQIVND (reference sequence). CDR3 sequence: CASSLSAGGPSYNEQFF. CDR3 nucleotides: TGTGCCAGTAGTCTCTCCGCGGGGGGGCCTTCCTACAATGAGCAGTTCTTC.

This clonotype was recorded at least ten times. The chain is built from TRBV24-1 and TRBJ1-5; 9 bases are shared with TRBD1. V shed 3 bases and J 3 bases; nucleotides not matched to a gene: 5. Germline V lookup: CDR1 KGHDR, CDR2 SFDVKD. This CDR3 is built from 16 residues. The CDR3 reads CATSDPGTGPNQPQHF. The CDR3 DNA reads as TGTGCCACCAGTGATCCCGGGACAGGGCCCAATCAGCCCCAGCATTTT.

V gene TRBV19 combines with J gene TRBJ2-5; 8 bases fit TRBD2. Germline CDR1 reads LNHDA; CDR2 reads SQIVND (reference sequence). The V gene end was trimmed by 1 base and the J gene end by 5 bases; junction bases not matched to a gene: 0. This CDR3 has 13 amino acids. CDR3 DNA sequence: TGTGCCAGTAGTATAGGCGGGAGGGAGACCCAGTACTTC. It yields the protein CASSIGGRETQYF.

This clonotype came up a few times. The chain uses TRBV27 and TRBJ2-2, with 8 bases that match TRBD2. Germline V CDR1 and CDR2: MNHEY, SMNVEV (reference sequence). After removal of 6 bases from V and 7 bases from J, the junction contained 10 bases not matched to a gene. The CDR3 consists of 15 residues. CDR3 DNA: TGTGCCAGCAGCTCGAGCGGGAGAAGGGGCGGGGAGCTGTTTTTT. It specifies CASSSSGRRGGELFF.

The CDR3 reads CASSLAHRGLYGYTF. The CDR3 bases are TGCGCCAGCAGCTTGGCCCACAGGGGGCTCTATGGCTACACCTTC. The chain joins TRBV5-1 to TRBJ1-2; 9 bases match TRBD1. There are 15 residues in the CDR3. CDR1 and CDR2 from the germline V gene are SGHRS and YFSETQ. J gave up 4 bases and V 0 bases, and 4 bases lay outside the gene matches. Supplemented by reference TRBV5-1 and TRBJ1-2, the full variable domain reads KAGVTQTPRYLIKTRGQQVTLSCSPISGHRSVSWYQQTPGQGLQFLFEYFSETQRNKGNFPGRFSGRQFSNSRSEMNVSTLELGDSALYLCASSLAHRGLYGYTFGSGTRLTVV.

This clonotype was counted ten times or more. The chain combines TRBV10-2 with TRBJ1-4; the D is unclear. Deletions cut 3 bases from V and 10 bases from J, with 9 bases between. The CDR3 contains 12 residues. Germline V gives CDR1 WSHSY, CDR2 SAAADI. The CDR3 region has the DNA TGCGCCAGCAGTGAAGGGTCGCGAAAACTGTTTTTT. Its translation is CASSEGSRKLFF.

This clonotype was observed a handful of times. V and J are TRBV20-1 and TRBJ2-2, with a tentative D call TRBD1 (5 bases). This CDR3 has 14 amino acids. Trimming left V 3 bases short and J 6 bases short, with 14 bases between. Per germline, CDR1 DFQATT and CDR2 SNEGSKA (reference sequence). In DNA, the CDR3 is TGCAGTGCTAGTCTGACAGTTGGGGCCGGGGAGCTGTTTTTT. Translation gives CSASLTVGAGELFF.